This TCR beta chain stems from a study of T cells after yellow fever vaccination. The TCR cDNA carried a universal primer site and UMIs from 5'RACE template switching. TCRdb called the 5' RACE reads again in MiXCR, with one record for every CDR3 protein. The sample has some 400,000 distinct CDR3 sequences, around 19% seen once. This clonotype was recorded a few times. Its antigen is still unknown. The germline V gene encodes CDR1 DFQATT and CDR2 SNEGSKA (reference sequence). V lost 3 bases, J lost 4 bases, and 5 bases stayed unmatched. CDR3 length: 17 residues. Findings of the study overall: At around 96% for CD4 and 70% to 90% for CD8, most primary-vaccination clones showed up again after the booster. Any FACS-sorted repertoire could hold abundant clonotypes that contaminate it from the bulk population.

V and J are TRBV20-1 and TRBJ2-2; 16 nucleotides match TRBD2. Sequenced material: PBMCs, taken before the yellow fever booster vaccination. The clonotype comes from a man between 18 and 29 years old who received the YFV17D yellow fever vaccine. The CDR3 DNA is TGCAGTGCTAGGGGACTAGCGGGGGGGCACAGCACCGGGGAGCTGTTTTTT. Translated: CSARGLAGGHSTGELFF.